This paragraph reports one TCR beta chain. The antigen is unknown. Profiled with immunoSEQ multiplex PCR; TCRdb holds only in-frame clones, not every one. This sample carries around 150,000 clones, just over 90% of them seen once, and the ten largest clones take 1.5% to 2.5%. The data originate from a study of T cell responses to AZD1222 COVID-19 vaccine. Findings and limits, study-wide: Just a handful of people given AZD1222 tested seropositive at baseline. A reported finding is that nearly half of spike-specific TCRs target unmutated variant regions. Repertoire samples came only from after the peak T cell response. Regions 160-218 and 743-854 held dominance among vaccine-associated CD4 TCRs, which spanned spike.

CDR1 and CDR2 (germline): SGHTS, YDEGEE. V was clipped by 3 bases and J by 7 bases, with 11 bases between them. This CDR3 comprises 14 residues. The material sequenced was peripheral blood, taken 28 days after the second AZD1222 dose. The gene calls are TRBV5-8 and TRBJ1-6, with a tentative D call TRBD1 (6 bases). The sequence derives from an adult who received the AZD1222 COVID-19 vaccine. CDR3 coding DNA: TGTGCCAGCAGCTCCCAGGGGTTGAATTCACCCCTCCACTTT. Translated: CASSSQGLNSPLHF.